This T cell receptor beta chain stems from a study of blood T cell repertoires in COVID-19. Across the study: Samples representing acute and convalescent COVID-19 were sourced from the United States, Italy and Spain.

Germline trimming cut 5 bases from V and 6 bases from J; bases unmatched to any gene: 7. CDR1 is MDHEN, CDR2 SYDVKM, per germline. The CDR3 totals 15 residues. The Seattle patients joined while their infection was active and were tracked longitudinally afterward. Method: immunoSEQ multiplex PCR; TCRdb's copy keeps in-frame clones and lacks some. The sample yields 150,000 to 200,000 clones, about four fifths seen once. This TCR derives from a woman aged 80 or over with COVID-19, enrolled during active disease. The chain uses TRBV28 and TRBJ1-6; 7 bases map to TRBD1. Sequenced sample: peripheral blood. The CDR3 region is CASSLPGTVNSPLHF. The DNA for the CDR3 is TGTGCCAGCAGTCTGCCCGGGACAGTTAATTCACCCCTCCACTTT. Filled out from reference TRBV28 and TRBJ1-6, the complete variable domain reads DVKVTQSSRYLVKRTGEKVFLECVQDMDHENMFWYRQDPGLGLRLIYFSYDVKMKEKGDIPEGYSVSREKKERFSLILESASTNQTSMYLCASSLPGTVNSPLHFGNGTRLTVT.